This note documents a single T cell receptor (beta chain) sequence. Antigen unknown. Trimming cost V 4 bases and J 3 bases; bases outside gene matches: 2. Germline CDR1 SGHRS, CDR2 YFSETQ. This CDR3 contains 15 residues. This specimen comes from a study of vaccination and CD4 T cells after COVID-19. Background on the study: Each control culture was treated with a CEFX pool, an HIV-1 Nef pool, or no peptide.

Time point indicated: late sampling 161 to 241 days after vaccination in a few convalescent patients. Indicated treatment: roughly 11-day PBMC culture with coronavirus spike peptide pools or control peptides (ViraFEST assay). Sequencing of DNA taken from cultured CD4+ T cells relied on the Oncomine TCR Beta short-read assay. The authors extracted genomic DNA from cultured CD4+ T cells. MiXCR, run by TCRdb on the PCR reads, gives a single entry per CDR3 protein. This sample has about 24,000 distinct CDR3 sequences; 35% to 55% occur once, and the top ten carry about 4.3%. The V gene is TRBV5-1, the J gene TRBJ2-1; 12 bases fit TRBD2. The sequencing used CD4+ T cells from blood, cultured in vitro, collected about 7 months after SARS-CoV-2 vaccination. The sequence was obtained from a human donor who had recovered from COVID-19. The CDR3 loop is CASSPSGRGYNEQFF. CDR3 DNA sequence: TGCGCCAGCAGCCCTAGCGGGAGGGGCTACAATGAGCAGTTCTTC.